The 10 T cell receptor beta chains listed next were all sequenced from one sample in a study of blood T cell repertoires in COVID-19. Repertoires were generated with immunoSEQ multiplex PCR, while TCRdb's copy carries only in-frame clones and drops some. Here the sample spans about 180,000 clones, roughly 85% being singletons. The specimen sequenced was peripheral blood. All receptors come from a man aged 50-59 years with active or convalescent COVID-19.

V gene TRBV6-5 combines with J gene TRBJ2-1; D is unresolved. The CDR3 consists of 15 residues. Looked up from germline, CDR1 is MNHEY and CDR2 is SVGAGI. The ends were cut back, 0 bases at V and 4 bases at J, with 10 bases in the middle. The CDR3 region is CASSYSQRRYNEQFF. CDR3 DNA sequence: TGTGCCAGCAGTTACTCCCAGCGCCGGTACAATGAGCAGTTCTTC.

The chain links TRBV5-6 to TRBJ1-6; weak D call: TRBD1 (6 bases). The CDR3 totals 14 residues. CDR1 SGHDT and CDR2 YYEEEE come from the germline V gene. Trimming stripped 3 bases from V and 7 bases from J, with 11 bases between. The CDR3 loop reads CASSSGQGNSPLHF. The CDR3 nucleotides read TGTGCCAGCAGCTCCGGGCAGGGGAATTCACCCCTCCACTTT.

The CDR3 spells CASSLVRDMDSPLHF. The CDR3 nucleotides read TGTGCCAGCAGCTTGGTCCGGGACATGGATTCACCCCTCCACTTT. V is TRBV5-4 and J is TRBJ1-6; weak D call: TRBD1 (6 bases). CDR3 size: 15 residues. Germline CDR1 reads SGHNT; CDR2 reads YYREEE (reference sequence). V gave up 0 bases and J gave up 8 bases, with 12 bases separating them.

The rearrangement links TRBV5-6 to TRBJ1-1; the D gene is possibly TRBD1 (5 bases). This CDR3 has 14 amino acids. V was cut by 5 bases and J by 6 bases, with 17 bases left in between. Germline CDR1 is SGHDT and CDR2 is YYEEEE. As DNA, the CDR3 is TGTGCCAGCAGTTACGCGGGACTTCGGGCTGAAGCTTTCTTT. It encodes CASSYAGLRAEAFF.

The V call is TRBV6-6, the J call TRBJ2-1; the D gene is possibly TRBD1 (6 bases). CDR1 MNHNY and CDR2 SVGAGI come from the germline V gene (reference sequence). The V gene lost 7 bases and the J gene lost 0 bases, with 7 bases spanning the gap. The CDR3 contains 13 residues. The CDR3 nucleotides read TGTGCCAGCAAACAGGGCTCCTACAATGAGCAGTTCTTC. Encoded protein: CASKQGSYNEQFF.

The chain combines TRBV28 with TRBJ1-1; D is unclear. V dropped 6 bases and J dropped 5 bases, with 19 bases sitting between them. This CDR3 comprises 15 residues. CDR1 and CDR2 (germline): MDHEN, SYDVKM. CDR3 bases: TGTGCCAGCAGCCCTAGGACGGGAGTGGGTACTGAAGCTTTCTTT. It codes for CASSPRTGVGTEAFF.

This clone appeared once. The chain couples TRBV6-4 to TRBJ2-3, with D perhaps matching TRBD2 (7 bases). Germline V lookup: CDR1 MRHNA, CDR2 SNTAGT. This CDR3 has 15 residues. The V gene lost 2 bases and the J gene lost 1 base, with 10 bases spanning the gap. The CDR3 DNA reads TGTGCCAGCAGTGACACAGGGAGGGGCACAGATACGCAGTATTTT. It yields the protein CASSDTGRGTDTQYF.

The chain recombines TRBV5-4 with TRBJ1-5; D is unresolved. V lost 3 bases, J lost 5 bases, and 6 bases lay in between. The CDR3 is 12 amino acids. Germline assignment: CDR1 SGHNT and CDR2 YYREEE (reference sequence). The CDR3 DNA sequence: TGTGCCAGCAGCTACCCAGATCAGCCCCAGCATTTT. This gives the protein CASSYPDQPQHF.

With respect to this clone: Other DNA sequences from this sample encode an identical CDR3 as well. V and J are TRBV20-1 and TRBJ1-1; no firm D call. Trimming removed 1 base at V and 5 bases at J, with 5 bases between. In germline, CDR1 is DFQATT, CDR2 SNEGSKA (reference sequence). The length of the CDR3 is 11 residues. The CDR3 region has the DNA TGCAGTGCTAGAGCCGGGACTGAAGCTTTCTTT. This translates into CSARAGTEAFF.

The CDR3 spells CASSQINTEAFF. The CDR3 nucleotides read TGTGCCAGCTCACAAATAAACACTGAAGCTTTCTTT. V gene TRBV18 combines with J gene TRBJ1-1, with no clear D. Germline CDR1 and CDR2: KGHSH and LQKENI. V lost 4 bases, J lost 2 bases, and 5 bases lay in between. This CDR3 has 12 amino acids.